Below, 19 T cell receptor beta chains from the same sample are listed, as sequenced in a study of CD8 T cells in ankylosing spondylitis. TCRdb re-derived calls from the 5' RACE reads in MiXCR, one entry per CDR3 protein. The data contain about 96,000 distinct CDR3 sequences, approximately 9% of them singletons. The sample consisted of blood, either unsorted or a sorted T cell fraction (not recorded which). The receptors come from a male donor with ankylosing spondylitis or in good health (not recorded which).

This clonotype occurred many times. This chain uses TRBV20-1 with TRBJ2-3; 7 bases match TRBD2. The V and J ends lost 4 bases and 0 bases, in that order; junction bases with no gene match: 7. This CDR3 contains 15 residues. Germline CDR1 and CDR2: DFQATT and SNEGSKA (reference sequence). CDR3 nucleotide sequence: TGCAGTGCTATTGCGGGGGATAAGAGCACAGATACGCAGTATTTT. Translated, it gives CSAIAGDKSTDTQYF.

This clonotype was observed a handful of times. This sequence joins TRBV7-9 and TRBJ2-7, with D possibly matching TRBD2 (6 bases). The CDR3 runs to 13 residues. The germline V gene encodes CDR1 SEHNR and CDR2 FQNEAQ (reference sequence). V lost 3 bases and J 5 bases, leaving 11 bases between the germline ends. CDR3 sequence (DNA): TGTGCCAGCAGCTTTGGGGGGATGGACGAGCAGTACTTC. It specifies CASSFGGMDEQYF. The complete variable domain, with remaining parts taken from reference TRBV7-9 and TRBJ2-7, reads DTGVSQNPRHKITKRGQNVTFRCDPISEHNRLYWYRQTLGQGPEFLTYFQNEAQLEKSRLLSDRFSAERPKGSFSTLEIQRTEQGDSAMYLCASSFGGMDEQYFGPGTRLTVT.

This clonotype has at least ten counts. The chain recombines TRBV28 with TRBJ1-3, with D maybe TRBD1 (5 bases). There are 14 residues in the CDR3. Trimming removed 7 bases at V and 4 bases at J, with 14 bases between. Germline V gene lookup returns CDR1 MDHEN and CDR2 SYDVKM. In DNA, the CDR3 is TGTGCCAGCACCTCGGTAGGGACGGGAAACACCATATATTTT. Translation gives CASTSVGTGNTIYF.

The sample holds a few counts of this clonotype. The chain recombines TRBV12-3 or TRBV12-4 with TRBJ1-1, with D perhaps matching TRBD1 (5 bases). The CDR3 has 14 amino acids. V lost 7 bases, J lost 11 bases, and 23 bases lay in between. The CDR3 DNA is TGTGCCAGCACCCTGGGGGGAACGGGCGGGTGGGCTTTCTTT. As protein: CASTLGGTGGWAFF.

This clonotype has ten or more counts. The chain joins TRBV11-2 to TRBJ2-1; the D gene is possibly TRBD2 (6 bases). Trimming cost V 5 bases and J 13 bases, with 12 bases left between them. This CDR3 is 11 amino acids long. Per germline, CDR1 SGHAT and CDR2 FQNNGV. CDR3 amino acids: CASSRAGIQFF. The CDR3 DNA follows: TGTGCCAGCAGCCGAGCGGGCATCCAGTTCTTC.

This clonotype was observed at least ten times. The genes are TRBV25-1 and TRBJ2-1, with TRBD1 identical over 11 bases. The CDR3 extends over 15 amino acids. The germline V gene has CDR1 MGHDK and CDR2 SYGVNS. Trimming took 4 bases from V and 8 from J; bases not matched to a gene: 7. DNA for the CDR3: TGTGCCAGCAGTGCCGGGACAGGGGGTGGGGATGAGCAGTTCTTC. Translated: CASSAGTGGGDEQFF.

A word on this clonotype: A read error is possible here, since a much larger clone lies one base away. V is TRBV7-6 and J is TRBJ1-2; D possibly corresponds to TRBD1 (5 bases). CDR1 and CDR2 (germline): SGHVS, FNYEAQ. The CDR3 contains 13 residues. V was trimmed by 3 bases and J by 7 bases, leaving 12 bases between them. Written as DNA, the CDR3 is TGTGCCAGCAGCTTCGGGGGTAGGACTGGCTACACCTTC. This translates into CASSFGGRTGYTF. Together with reference TRBV7-6 and TRBJ1-2, the CDR3 gives the full variable domain: GAGVSQSPRYKVTKRGQDVALRCDPISGHVSLYWYRQALGQGPEFLTYFNYEAQQDKSGLPNDRFSAERPEGSISTLTIQRTEQRDSAMYRCASSFGGRTGYTFGSGTRLTVV.

There are a few counts of this clonotype. V and J are TRBV2 and TRBJ2-6; D remains ambiguous. Trimming stripped 7 bases from V and 2 bases from J, with 9 bases between. Germline V gives CDR1 SNHLY, CDR2 FYNNEI. This CDR3 has 14 residues. The CDR3 DNA reads as TGTGCCAGCACCTTAAGAGCTGGGGCCAACGTCCTGACTTTC. Translating gives CASTLRAGANVLTF.

In this sample, this clonotype turned up many times. Here the CDR3 reads CATLAGGPEMETQYF. CDR3 bases: TGTGCCACCCTAGCGGGGGGGCCTGAGATGGAGACCCAGTACTTC. The V and J genes are TRBV10-3 and TRBJ2-5, with 12 bases matching TRBD2. Germline trimming cut 10 bases from V and 5 bases from J; bases unmatched to any gene: 11. The CDR3 is 15 residues long. Germline V gene lookup returns CDR1 ENHRY and CDR2 SYGVKD.

This clonotype was detected ten times or more. This rearrangement joins TRBV5-1 to TRBJ2-4; weak D call: TRBD2 (6 bases). V was clipped by 3 bases and J by 8 bases, with 18 bases between them. The CDR3 consists of 15 residues. CDR1 SGHRS and CDR2 YFSETQ come from the germline V gene. The chain's CDR3 is CASSSSGTSADIQYF. CDR3 in DNA: TGCGCCAGCAGCTCATCCGGGACTTCTGCAGACATTCAGTACTTC.

This clonotype was counted ten times or more. The chain joins TRBV20-1 to TRBJ2-7; the D gene is possibly TRBD2 (6 bases). Trimming took off 0 bases at V and 5 bases at J, with 11 bases between the two ends. CDR1 is DFQATT, CDR2 SNEGSKA, per germline (reference sequence). This CDR3 is built from 13 residues. The DNA of the CDR3 is TGCAGTGCTAGAGATTCGCTAGCGAACGAGCAGTACTTC. Its translation: CSARDSLANEQYF.

This clonotype was observed many times. The rearrangement links TRBV12-3 or TRBV12-4 to TRBJ2-7; TRBD1 agrees at 9 bases. J gave up 3 bases and V 5 bases, and 8 bases lay outside the gene matches. CDR3 length equals 15 residues. CDR3 DNA: TGTGCCAGCAGTCCGCGCACAGGGGGCTACTACGAGCAGTACTTC. It is translated as CASSPRTGGYYEQYF.

In this sample, this clonotype turned up many times. This chain connects TRBV29-1 to TRBJ1-5, with a weak D call TRBD1 (6 bases). V was trimmed by 4 bases and J by 0 bases, leaving 13 bases between them. Germline V gene lookup returns CDR1 SQVTM and CDR2 ANQGSEA. This CDR3 is built from 15 residues. The CDR3 spells CSVVFQGISNQPQHF. DNA of the CDR3: TGCAGCGTTGTCTTCCAGGGGATTAGCAATCAGCCCCAGCATTTT.

The chain combines TRBV5-1 with TRBJ2-2; possibly TRBD1 for D (5 bases). Germline V gene sequence: CDR1 SGHRS, CDR2 YFSETQ. The CDR3 sequence is 14 residues long. V was pared by 4 bases and J by 4 bases, with 11 bases between. Here the CDR3 reads CASSLLTATGELFF. The CDR3 coding sequence is TGCGCCAGCAGCCTATTGACAGCCACCGGGGAGCTGTTTTTT.

This clonotype was observed at least ten times. The rearrangement joins TRBV15 to TRBJ2-3, with 8 positions matching TRBD2. The J segment lost 6 bases and the V segment lost 5 bases, leaving 13 bases of the junction unmatched. In germline, CDR1 is LNHNV, CDR2 YYDKDF (reference sequence). This CDR3 is 16 amino acids long. The CDR3, as DNA: TGTGCCACCAGCCTCTCAAGGCGGGGGGCTCTGGATACGCAGTATTTT. Translation: CATSLSRRGALDTQYF.

A remark on this clonotype: With a much larger clone just one base away, this may be a read error. The chain uses TRBV3-1 and TRBJ1-1; 8 bases agree with TRBD1. This CDR3 comprises 15 residues. Trimming at V came to 4 bases and at J to 9 bases, leaving 13 bases not matched to a gene. Germline V gene sequence: CDR1 LGHDT, CDR2 YNNKEL (reference sequence). CDR3 amino acids: CASSPPGQGETQAFF. The CDR3 DNA sequence: TGTGCCAGCAGCCCCCCCGGACAGGGAGAGACTCAAGCTTTCTTT.

As regards this clonotype: Possible read error: a much larger clone is one base away. The V call is TRBV29-1, the J call TRBJ2-5, with TRBD1 matching over 8 bases. The CDR3 sequence is 16 residues long. CDR1 and CDR2 (germline): SQVTM, ANQGSEA. The CDR3 loop is CSVEKRPGGMGEAQYF. CDR3 DNA sequence: TGCAGCGTTGAAAAAAGGCCAGGGGGCATGGGAGAGGCCCAGTACTTC.

This clonotype occurred many times. The chain employs TRBV5-1 and TRBJ2-2; D is possibly TRBD1 (5 bases). V was shortened by 4 bases and J by 2 bases, with 12 bases between the two germline ends. CDR3 length: 15 residues. Germline lookup yields CDR1 SGHRS and CDR2 YFSETQ. The chain's CDR3 is CASSNAGLNTGELFF. The DNA of the CDR3 is TGCGCCAGCAGCAACGCAGGGTTAAACACCGGGGAGCTGTTTTTT.

In its sample, this clonotype was seen many times. The chain combines TRBV10-3 with TRBJ1-5; no clear D. CDR3 length equals 13 residues. V lost 0 bases to trimming and J lost 6 bases, with 6 bases between them. Germline V CDR1 and CDR2: ENHRY, SYGVKD. The CDR3 DNA reads TGTGCCATCAGTGAGTCGACTATTCAGCCCCAGCATTTT. Protein sequence: CAISESTIQPQHF.